This T cell receptor beta chain stems from a study of T-cell reconstitution after alpha-beta-depleted transplantation in children. Germline V gives CDR1 DFQATT, CDR2 SNEGSKA (reference sequence). V shed 3 bases and J shed 3 bases, with 14 bases lying between them. CDR3 length: 14 residues. Study-level findings and limits: T-cell numbers and diversity one year post-transplant derived largely from freshly generated T cells. Roughly two months post-transplant, alpha-beta T cells reportedly originated from several hundred graft clones that had expanded.

Unique molecular identifiers were built into the TCRbeta library. TCRdb re-called the PCR reads through MiXCR, storing one row per CDR3 protein. Of approximately 500,000 distinct CDR3 sequences listed, about 10% are singletons. Concerning this clonotype: Its antigen is not known.

This sequence originates from a child aged 2-9 years with inherited bone marrow failure, due to receive a stem cell transplant. The chain couples TRBV20-1 to TRBJ1-1, with D possibly being TRBD1 (5 bases). The sample consisted of PBMCs, taken before TCRalphabeta/CD19-depleted stem cell transplant. The CDR3 is CSASISGHDTEAFF. In DNA, the CDR3 is TGCAGTGCTAGTATATCGGGGCACGACACTGAAGCTTTCTTT.